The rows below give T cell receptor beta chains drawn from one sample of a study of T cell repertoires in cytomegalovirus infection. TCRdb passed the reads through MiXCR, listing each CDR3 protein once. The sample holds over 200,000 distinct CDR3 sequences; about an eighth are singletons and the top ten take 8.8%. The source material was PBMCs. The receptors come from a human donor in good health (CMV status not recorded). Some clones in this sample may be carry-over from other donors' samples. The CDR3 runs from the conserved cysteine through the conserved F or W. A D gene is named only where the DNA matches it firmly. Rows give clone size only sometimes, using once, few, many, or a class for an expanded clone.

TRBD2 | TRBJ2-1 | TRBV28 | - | CASSSGTSGSPPPNEQFF | TGTGCCAGCAGTTCTGGGACTAGCGGGAGCCCCCCCCCCAATGAGCAGTTCTTC
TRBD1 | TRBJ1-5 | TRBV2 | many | CASLQGAGSNQPQHF | TGTGCCAGCTTGCAGGGGGCGGGGAGCAATCAGCCCCAGCATTTT
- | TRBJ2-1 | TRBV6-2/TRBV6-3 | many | CASSYNYNEQFF | TGTGCCAGCAGTTACAATTACAATGAGCAGTTCTTC
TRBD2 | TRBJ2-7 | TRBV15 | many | CATSREAGGADEQYF | TGTGCCACCAGCAGAGAGGCGGGGGGGGCCGACGAGCAGTACTTC
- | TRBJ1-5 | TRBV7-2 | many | CASSFSTVSNQPQHF | TGTGCCAGCAGCTTCTCGACAGTTAGCAATCAGCCCCAGCATTTT
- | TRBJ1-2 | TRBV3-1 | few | CASSPGDGNYGYTF | TGTGCCAGCAGCCCCGGGGACGGCAACTATGGCTACACCTTC
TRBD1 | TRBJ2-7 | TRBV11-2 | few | CASSLTGVGFGEQYF | TGTGCCAGCAGCTTGACAGGGGTGGGTTTTGGGGAGCAGTACTTC
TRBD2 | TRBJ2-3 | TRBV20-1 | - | CSARSSGSGTDTQYF | TGCAGTGCTAGGTCCAGCGGGAGTGGGACAGATACGCAGTATTTT
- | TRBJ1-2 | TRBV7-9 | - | CASSLDPRGMAGYTF | TGTGCCAGCAGCTTAGATCCCCGGGGAATGGCTGGCTACACCTTC
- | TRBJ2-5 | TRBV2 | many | CASSVQGRPQYF | TGTGCCAGCAGTGTACAGGGCCGGCCCCAGTACTTC
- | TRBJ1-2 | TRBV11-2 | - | CASSYAAGGYTF | TGTGCCAGCAGCTACGCCGCGGGGGGCTACACCTTC
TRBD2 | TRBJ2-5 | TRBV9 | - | CASSLGSGRLQETQYF | TGTGCCAGCAGCCTCGGTAGCGGGAGACTCCAAGAGACCCAGTACTTC
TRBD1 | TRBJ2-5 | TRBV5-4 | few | CASSTGDRAQETQYF | TGTGCCAGCAGCACAGGGGACAGGGCTCAGGAGACCCAGTACTTC
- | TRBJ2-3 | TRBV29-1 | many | CSVEDYSRDTQYF | TGCAGCGTTGAAGACTATTCAAGAGATACGCAGTATTTT
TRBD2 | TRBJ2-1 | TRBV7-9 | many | CASSQGLAGGRYNEQFF | TGTGCCAGCAGCCAGGGACTAGCGGGAGGGAGGTACAATGAGCAGTTCTTC
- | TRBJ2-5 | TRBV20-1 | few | CSASKLSVGTGETQYF | TGCAGTGCTAGTAAACTCTCGGTGGGTACGGGAGAGACCCAGTACTTC
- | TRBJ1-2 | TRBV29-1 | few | CSASGTANYGYTF | TGCAGCGCTTCCGGGACTGCTAACTATGGCTACACCTTC
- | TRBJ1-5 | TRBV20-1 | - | CSARQGNSNQPQHF | TGCAGTGCTAGACAGGGTAATAGCAATCAGCCCCAGCATTTT
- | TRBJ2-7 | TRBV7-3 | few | CASRQGRFRDEQYF | TGTGCCAGCAGGCAAGGTCGCTTCCGGGACGAGCAGTACTTC
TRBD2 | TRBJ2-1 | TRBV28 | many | CASTPGGLAGGHEQFF | TGTGCCAGCACCCCCGGGGGACTAGCGGGAGGGCATGAGCAGTTCTTC
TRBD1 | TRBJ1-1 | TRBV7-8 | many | CASSRLGQGPEAFF | TGTGCCAGCAGCAGACTGGGACAGGGCCCTGAAGCTTTCTTT
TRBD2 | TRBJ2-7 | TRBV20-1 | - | CSARDQLRGAYEQYF | TGCAGTGCTAGAGATCAGTTGCGGGGGGCCTACGAGCAGTACTTC
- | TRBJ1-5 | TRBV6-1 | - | CASSVRIHGNQPQHF | TGTGCCAGCAGTGTAAGAATCCATGGCAATCAGCCCCAGCATTTT
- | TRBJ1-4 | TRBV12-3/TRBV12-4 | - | CASSLRIRGGSTEKLFF | TGTGCCAGCAGTTTACGTATCAGGGGCGGCTCAACGGAAAAACTGTTTTTT
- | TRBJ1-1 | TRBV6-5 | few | CASSYSPLLTEAFF | TGTGCCAGCAGTTACTCACCGCTCCTCACTGAAGCTTTCTTT
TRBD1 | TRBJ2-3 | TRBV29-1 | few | CSVENRGADTQYF | TGCAGCGTTGAAAACAGGGGGGCAGATACGCAGTATTTT
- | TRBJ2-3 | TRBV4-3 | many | CASARDSASTDTQYF | TGCGCCAGCGCCCGGGATAGCGCTTCCACAGATACGCAGTATTTT
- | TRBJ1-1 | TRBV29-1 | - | CSAANTEAFF | TGCAGCGCCGCGAACACTGAAGCTTTCTTT
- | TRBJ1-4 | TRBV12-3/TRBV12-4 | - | CASSAAPGAVALFF | TGTGCCAGCAGCGCCGCCCCCGGGGCAGTTGCACTGTTTTTT
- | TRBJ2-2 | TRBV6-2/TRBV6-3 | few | CASSYSTGRGTGELFF | TGTGCCAGCAGTTACTCTACAGGGAGGGGAACCGGGGAGCTGTTTTTT
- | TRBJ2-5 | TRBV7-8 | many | CASSSRGFGETQYF | TGTGCCAGCAGCTCGCGGGGATTCGGAGAGACCCAGTACTTC
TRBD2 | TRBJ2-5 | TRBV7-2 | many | CASSSRGGLAVQETQYF | TGTGCCAGCAGCTCCAGAGGGGGACTAGCGGTCCAAGAGACCCAGTACTTC
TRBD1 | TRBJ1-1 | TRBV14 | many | CASSRRTGGATEAFF | TGTGCCAGCAGCCGGAGAACAGGGGGCGCGACTGAAGCTTTCTTT
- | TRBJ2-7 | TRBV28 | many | CASSLNWDEQYF | TGTGCCAGCAGTCTCAATTGGGACGAGCAGTACTTC
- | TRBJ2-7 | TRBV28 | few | CASSLTRGARYEQYF | TGTGCCAGCAGTTTGACCCGGGGGGCTCGCTACGAGCAGTACTTC
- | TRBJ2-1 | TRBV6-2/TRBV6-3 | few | CASSSPTPYGSYNEQFF | TGTGCCAGCAGTTCCCCTACTCCGTATGGGTCCTACAATGAGCAGTTCTTC
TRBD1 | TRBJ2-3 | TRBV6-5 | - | CASSRTGQGLPTDTQYF | TGTGCCAGCAGTCGTACCGGACAGGGGCTACCCACAGATACGCAGTATTTT
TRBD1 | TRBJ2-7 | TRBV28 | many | CASTKPRDREPYEQYF | TGTGCCAGCACTAAACCCCGGGACAGGGAACCCTACGAGCAGTACTTC
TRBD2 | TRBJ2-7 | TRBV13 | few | CASSLGPATSLSSYEQYF | TGTGCCAGCAGCTTGGGCCCGGCGACTAGCCTAAGCTCCTACGAGCAGTACTTC
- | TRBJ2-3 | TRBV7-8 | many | CASSSRSARTTDTQYF | TGTGCCAGCAGCTCTAGATCGGCACGGACCACAGATACGCAGTATTTT
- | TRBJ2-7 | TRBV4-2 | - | CASSQAAGGLGSSYEQYF | TGTGCCAGCAGCCAAGCCGCAGGGGGGCTCGGGAGCTCCTACGAGCAGTACTTC
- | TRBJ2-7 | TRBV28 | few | CASSLVPGAQYEQYF | TGTGCCAGCAGTTTAGTCCCGGGGGCGCAGTACGAGCAGTACTTC
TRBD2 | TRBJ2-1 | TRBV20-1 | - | CSPGLAGGLAFEQFF | TGCAGTCCTGGGCTAGCGGGGGGGCTGGCTTTCGAGCAGTTCTTC
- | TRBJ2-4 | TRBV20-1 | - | CSARRLENIQYF | TGCAGTGCTAGGAGACTAGAAAACATTCAGTACTTC
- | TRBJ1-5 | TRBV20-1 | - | CSARIGKSNQPQHF | TGCAGTGCTCGGATAGGGAAGAGCAATCAGCCCCAGCATTTT
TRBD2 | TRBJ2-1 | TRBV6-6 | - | CASIPGGSWNEQFF | TGTGCCAGCATCCCCGGCGGGAGTTGGAATGAGCAGTTCTTC
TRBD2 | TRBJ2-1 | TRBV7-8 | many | CASSLGLASLYEQFF | TGTGCCAGCAGCCTAGGACTAGCGTCACTGTATGAGCAGTTCTTC
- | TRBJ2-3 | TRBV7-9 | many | CASSFTPIDTQYF | TGTGCCAGCAGCTTTACCCCAATAGATACGCAGTATTTT
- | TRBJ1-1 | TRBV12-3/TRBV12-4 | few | CASSLTPSWGDTEAFF | TGTGCCAGCAGTTTAACCCCGTCCTGGGGGGACACTGAAGCTTTCTTT
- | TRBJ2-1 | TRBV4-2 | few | CASSQEPFSRGGSGNEQFF | TGTGCCAGCAGCCAGGAACCCTTTTCAAGGGGGGGCAGCGGCAATGAGCAGTTCTTC
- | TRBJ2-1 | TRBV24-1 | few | CATGPSMDYPRNEQFF | TGTGCCACCGGACCATCAATGGACTACCCCCGCAATGAGCAGTTCTTC
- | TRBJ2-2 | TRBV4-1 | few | CASSLTDYRNTGELFF | TGCGCCAGCAGCCTCACGGACTACCGGAACACCGGGGAGCTGTTTTTT
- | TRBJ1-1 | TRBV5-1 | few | CASSPTPGLAMNTEAFF | TGCGCCAGCAGCCCCACCCCCGGATTAGCCATGAACACTGAAGCTTTCTTT
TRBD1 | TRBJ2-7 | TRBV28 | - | CASSSFRDRLYEQYF | TGTGCCAGCAGTTCTTTCCGGGACAGACTCTACGAGCAGTACTTC
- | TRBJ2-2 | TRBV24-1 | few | CATSSGTQSGELFF | TGTGCCACCAGCTCCGGGACACAGTCCGGGGAGCTGTTTTTT
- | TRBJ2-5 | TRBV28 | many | CASSLTTSIGGETQYF | TGTGCCAGCAGTTTGACGACATCCATCGGGGGAGAGACCCAGTACTTC
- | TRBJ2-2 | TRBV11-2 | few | CASSLKFRLVGKSGELFF | TGTGCCAGCAGCTTGAAATTTAGGCTAGTGGGCAAGTCCGGGGAGCTGTTTTTT
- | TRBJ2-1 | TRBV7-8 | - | CASSLAGVTYNEQFF | TGTGCCAGCAGCTTAGCGGGCGTCACCTACAATGAGCAGTTCTTC
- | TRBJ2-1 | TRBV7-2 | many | CASDLRGVGFF | TGTGCCAGCGACTTAAGGGGGGTGGGATTCTTC
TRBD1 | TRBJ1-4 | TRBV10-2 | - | CASSNDRGRLANEKLFF | TGCGCCAGCAGCAACGACAGGGGGCGCCTTGCTAATGAAAAACTGTTTTTT